This TCR beta chain was documented in a study of shared clonotypes between healthy human individuals. Every one of the donors was a Caucasian adult that lived in Nashville, Tennessee. Study-wide results and caveats: Blood was the only sampled material, and tissue repertoires likely differ.

Genomic DNA from each subset was divided evenly over several immunoSEQ plates. Produced via immunoSEQ multiplex PCR; TCRdb's table is partial and in-frame only. The table lists about 490,000 clones, 75% to 85% of them singletons. Concerning this clone: Its antigen is unidentified.

This clonotype was obtained from a woman aged 35 to 49 in good health. Some clones in this sample may be carry-over from other donors' samples. Sample: PBMCs.

The CDR3 region has the DNA TGTGCCACCAGTCCTCACTCCCAGGACTCCTACGAGCAGTACTTC. Residues: CATSPHSQDSYEQYF. The chain joins TRBV19 to TRBJ2-7; D gene unclear. The CDR3 is 15 amino acids. Trimming shortened V by 10 bases and J by 0 bases, and 19 bases separated the two germline ends. CDR1 LNHDA and CDR2 SQIVND come from the germline V gene (reference sequence).